These 3 T cell receptor beta chains were sequenced from one sample in a study of regulatory T cells in long-lasting Graves disease. Time point meaning: newly diagnosed GD, antithyroid drugs for less than 3 months. PBMC-extracted RNA yielded the TCR library. The authors built TCR beta libraries using iRepertoire HTBI primers and Arm-PCR of CDR3 regions. TCRdb redid the calling of the multiplex PCR reads with MiXCR, one entry per CDR3 protein. The sample includes about 440,000 distinct CDR3 sequences, around 14% seen only once; the top ten take approximately 15%. The sample was also reused in another study, on T cells in Graves' hyperthyroidism and ophthalmopathy.

The source material was peripheral blood mononuclear cells (PBMCs), sampled at new diagnosis, from a patient treated with antithyroid drugs. These receptors were obtained from a woman between 25 and 40 years old with Graves disease.

The CDR3 sequence: CAWSVGSTHEQYF. CDR3 DNA: TGTGCCTGGAGTGTCGGGAGTACCCACGAGCAGTACTTC. The chain recombines TRBV30 with TRBJ2-7; possibly TRBD2 for D (6 bases). V lost 0 bases to trimming and J lost 5 bases, with 11 bases between them. This CDR3 has 13 residues. CDR1 is GTSNPN and CDR2 is SVGIG in the germline V gene (reference sequence).

This clonotype was detected many times. V and J are TRBV3-1 and TRBJ1-4; TRBD1 might be the D (5 bases). The CDR3 contains 16 residues. Deletions cut 2 bases from V and 7 bases from J, with 17 bases between. Per the germline V gene, CDR1 is LGHDT and CDR2 is YNNKEL (reference sequence). CDR3 coding DNA: TGTGCCAGCAGCCAACGAAGTGGGGCGAGCGGTGAAAAACTGTTTTTT. Residues: CASSQRSGASGEKLFF. The full variable domain, rest sourced from reference TRBV3-1 and TRBJ1-4, is DTAVSQTPKYLVTQMGNDKSIKCEQNLGHDTMYWYKQDSKKFLKIMFSYNNKELIINETVPNRFSPKSPDKAHLNLHINSLELGDSAVYFCASSQRSGASGEKLFFGSGTQLSVL.

At least ten counts were recorded for this clonotype. This CDR3 reads CASRPRQGEAEQYF. DNA for the CDR3: TGCGCCAGCAGACCTAGACAGGGAGAGGCCGAGCAGTACTTC. The chain employs TRBV5-1 and TRBJ2-7, with 7 bases that match TRBD1. After removal of 5 bases from V and 6 bases from J, the junction contained 11 bases not matched to a gene. The CDR3 totals 14 residues. Germline-derived CDR1 and CDR2 are SGHRS and YFSETQ.